These T cell receptor beta chains were read from a single sample in a study of T cells after yellow fever vaccination. MiXCR, applied by TCRdb to the 5' RACE reads, yields one record per CDR3 protein. The table lists 250,000 to 400,000 distinct CDR3 sequences, 4% to 5.5% of them singletons. This specimen consisted of PBMCs, obtained 15 days after the yellow fever booster vaccination. These receptors originate from a man aged 18 to 30 who received the YFV17D yellow fever vaccine. Both conserved end residues are part of each CDR3. The D gene is left open where the match is weak. A clone size is listed for some rows: how often the clone was seen (once, few, many), or a class if it is expanded.

V	length	J	D	size	DNA	CDR3
TRBV19	15	TRBJ2-3	-	few	TGTGCCAGTAGTATGGAAGCGAGAATTGCAGATACGCAGTATTTT	CASSMEARIADTQYF
TRBV28	13	TRBJ1-1	-	few	TGTGCCAGCAAACCCGGGGGGATCACTGAAGCTTTCTTT	CASKPGGITEAFF
TRBV5-1	17	TRBJ2-3	TRBD1	many	TGCGCCAGCAGCTTGGCCCACAGGGGGGCCTGGGGAGATACGCAGTATTTT	CASSLAHRGAWGDTQYF
TRBV19	13	TRBJ2-5	TRBD1	-	TGTGCCAGTAGTGCTGGACAGGGGAAGACCCAGTACTTC	CASSAGQGKTQYF
TRBV5-4	14	TRBJ2-5	-	-	TGTGCCAGCAGCTTGGCCGGTGCGGAAGAGACCCAGTACTTC	CASSLAGAEETQYF
TRBV5-6	15	TRBJ2-7	-	many	TGTGCCAGCAGCTTGGGATGGGAGAGCTCCTACGAGCAGTACTTC	CASSLGWESSYEQYF
TRBV20-1	15	TRBJ2-4	-	many	TGCAGTGCTCCCGGAGGGGGGGCCCTACCAAACATTCAGTACTTC	CSAPGGGALPNIQYF
TRBV6-6	16	TRBJ1-5	TRBD1	many	TGTGCCAGCAGTTACTCAGTTGGGACAGGGGACCAGCCCCAGCATTTT	CASSYSVGTGDQPQHF
TRBV6-1	15	TRBJ2-6	-	-	TGTGCCAGCGCTAAGCTCCACTCTGGGGCCAACGTCCTGACTTTC	CASAKLHSGANVLTF
TRBV7-7	18	TRBJ2-2	TRBD2	-	TGTGCCAGCAGCTCCCCTAGCGGGGGGGACCCGAACACCGGGGAGCTGTTTTTT	CASSSPSGGDPNTGELFF
TRBV6-2/TRBV6-3	12	TRBJ2-5	-	many	TGTGCCAGCAGTCCAACGGAAGAGACCCAGTACTTC	CASSPTEETQYF
TRBV18	15	TRBJ1-2	TRBD1	-	TGTGCCAGCTCATCTAAGGACAGGGTGGGCTATGGCTACACCTTC	CASSSKDRVGYGYTF
TRBV5-1	13	TRBJ1-2	-	many	TGCGCCAGCAGCTTGGGGGCAGAGAATGGCTACACCTTC	CASSLGAENGYTF
TRBV7-8	13	TRBJ2-3	-	few	TGTGCCAGCAGCCCCGGGACTGAGGGTACGCAGTATTTT	CASSPGTEGTQYF
TRBV7-8	16	TRBJ2-7	TRBD1	many	TGTGCCAGCAGCTTTCTCCCGGGACAGGGGACCTACGAGCAGTACTTC	CASSFLPGQGTYEQYF
TRBV20-1	14	TRBJ1-3	-	few	TGCAGTGCTACCGACGGGATAAAGGGAAACACCATATATTTT	CSATDGIKGNTIYF
TRBV10-3	18	TRBJ2-2	TRBD2	many	TGTGCCATCAGTGGCCCCGGAGCGGGGGATATGAGCACCGGGGAGCTGTTTTTT	CAISGPGAGDMSTGELFF
TRBV2	15	TRBJ2-4	TRBD1	-	TGTGCCAGCAGCCTGTGGTTTGGCGGGACAGGGGCGGTTTCATTC	CASSLWFGGTGAVSF
TRBV10-3	15	TRBJ2-5	-	many	TGTGCCATCAGTGACCCTGGACGTGCTCAAGAGACCCAGTACTTC	CAISDPGRAQETQYF
TRBV20-1	13	TRBJ1-1	-	many	TGCAGTGCTAGAGATAGCCCGGGGACTCGAGCTTTCTTT	CSARDSPGTRAFF
TRBV6-1	14	TRBJ2-5	TRBD1	many	TGTGCCAGCAGTACTCGACAGGGGCGAGAGACCCAGTACTTC	CASSTRQGRETQYF
TRBV15	15	TRBJ2-1	-	many	TGTGCCACCAGCAGAGACGTTTCGGCGCTGGGTGAGCAGTTCTTC	CATSRDVSALGEQFF
TRBV4-3	16	TRBJ2-2	-	many	TGCGCCAGCAGCCAAGAAGCTAGCAGGTTCACCGGGGAGCTGTTTTTT	CASSQEASRFTGELFF
TRBV4-3	14	TRBJ1-1	-	many	TGCGCCAGCCGAGACCCGGCGGGGAACACTGAAGCTTTCTTT	CASRDPAGNTEAFF
TRBV10-2	13	TRBJ2-7	-	few	TGCGCCAGCACCCTGAGCAGTACCCACGAGCAGTACTTC	CASTLSSTHEQYF
TRBV27	13	TRBJ2-7	TRBD1	many	TGTGCCAGCAGCCTCGACAGGGCCGACGAGCAGTACTTC	CASSLDRADEQYF
TRBV9	11	TRBJ2-2	-	many	TGTGCCAGCAGCGCGTGGGGGGAGCTGTTTTTT	CASSAWGELFF
TRBV10-3	14	TRBJ2-5	TRBD2	-	TGTGCCACCCAATTAGCGGGGGCGACAGAGACCCAGTACTTC	CATQLAGATETQYF
TRBV20-1	14	TRBJ2-7	TRBD2	few	TGCAGTGCGAAAAGTGGGCGGGGGGTCTACGAGCAGTACTTC	CSAKSGRGVYEQYF
TRBV20-1	16	TRBJ2-3	TRBD2	few	TGCAGTGCTAGTGGGGTAGCGGGGGGGAGAACAGATACGCAGTATTTT	CSASGVAGGRTDTQYF
TRBV24-1	15	TRBJ2-6	-	few	TGTGCCACCAGTGCAACCCAAACTGGGGCCAACGTCCTGACTTTC	CATSATQTGANVLTF
TRBV5-6	14	TRBJ2-3	-	many	TGTGCCAGCAGCTTCTTGCAAAGCACAGATACGCAGTATTTT	CASSFLQSTDTQYF
TRBV20-1	13	TRBJ1-3	-	-	TGCAGTGCTACCCGGGTGGGTGGAAACACCATATATTTT	CSATRVGGNTIYF
TRBV12-3/TRBV12-4	17	TRBJ2-1	TRBD2	many	TGTGCCAGCAGTACACCGGGGGGAAGCGGGGGGCGAAATGAGCAGTTCTTC	CASSTPGGSGGRNEQFF
TRBV6-5	17	TRBJ2-3	TRBD1	few	TGTGCCAGCAGTTACTCCAACGGACAGGGAAACACAGATACGCAGTATTTT	CASSYSNGQGNTDTQYF